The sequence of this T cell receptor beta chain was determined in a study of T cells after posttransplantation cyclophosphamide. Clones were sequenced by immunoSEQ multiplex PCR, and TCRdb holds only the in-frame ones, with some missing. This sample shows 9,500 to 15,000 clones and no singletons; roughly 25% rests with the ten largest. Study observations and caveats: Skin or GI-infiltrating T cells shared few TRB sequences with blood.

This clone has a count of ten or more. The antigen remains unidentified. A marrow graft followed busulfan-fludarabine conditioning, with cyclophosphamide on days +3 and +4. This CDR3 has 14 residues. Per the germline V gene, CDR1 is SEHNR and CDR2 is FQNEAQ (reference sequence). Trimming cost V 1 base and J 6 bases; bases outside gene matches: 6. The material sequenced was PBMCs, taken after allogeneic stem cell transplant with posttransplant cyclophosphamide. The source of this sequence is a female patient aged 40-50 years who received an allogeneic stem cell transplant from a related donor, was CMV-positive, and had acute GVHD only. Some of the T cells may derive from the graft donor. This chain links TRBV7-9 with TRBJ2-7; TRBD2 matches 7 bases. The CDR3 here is CASSLDRGGSEQYF. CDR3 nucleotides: TGTGCCAGCAGCTTAGATAGGGGAGGGAGCGAGCAGTACTTC.